This TCR beta chain is from a study of beta chain features in type 1 diabetes. Overall study context: The samples had roughly 110,000,000 sorted cells examined in all. Study-wide points: For Type 1 diabetes patients, all four CD4+ subsets carried TCRB CDR3s that were moderately but significantly shorter. A closer apparent resemblance between naive, central memory and Treg TCRB repertoires was seen in patients than in healthy donors. Junctions at VDJ sites from type 1 diabetes patients had fewer insertions and more deletions.

The single heparinised draw taken from each donor contained roughly 110 mL of blood on average. The whole isolated RNA underwent reverse transcription, so sequencing captured expressed TCRB transcripts. Only in-frame clones appear in the TCRdb table, and some are missing; sequencing was by immunoSEQ multiplex PCR. The sample contains 250,000 to 300,000 clones, 14% of which appear only once. This clone turned up a few times. Antigen unknown. Sequenced material: naive CD4+ T cells from blood. This TCR was sampled from a man younger than 45 with type 1 diabetes.

The CDR3 region is CASSSVDGYTF. The CDR3 DNA reads as TGTGCCAGCAGTTCGGTTGATGGCTACACCTTC. This chain connects TRBV28 to TRBJ1-2; D gene unclear. Germline V gene lookup returns CDR1 MDHEN and CDR2 SYDVKM. Trimming removed 4 bases at V and 6 bases at J, with 6 bases between. This CDR3 has 11 residues.